This is a list of T cell receptor beta chains from one sample in a study of low-dose radiotherapy and immunotherapy resistance in tumors. Using its own MiXCR run on the reads, TCRdb lists one record per CDR3 protein. Here the sample spans approximately 42,000 distinct CDR3 sequences, less than 30% being singletons. This material consisted of PBMCs, taken after low-dose radiotherapy plus immunotherapy. These receptor sequences come from a male donor with prostate cancer. Both conserved end residues are part of each CDR3. Each record gives: V gene, clone size, D gene, J gene, CDR3 protein, CDR3 DNA. The D gene is left open where the match is weak. Clone sizes are given selectively: once, few, many, or a class where the clone is expanded.

>TRBV30|many|TRBD2|TRBJ2-3
CAWSTTLAGGTDTQYF
TGTGCCTGGAGCACGACACTAGCGGGAGGCACAGATACGCAGTATTTT
>TRBV6-2/TRBV6-3|many|TRBD2|TRBJ2-1
CASSYSSGRKNEQFF
TGTGCCAGCAGTTACAGTAGCGGGAGGAAGAATGAGCAGTTCTTC
>TRBV28|-|TRBD1|TRBJ2-6
CASSSFGTVNVLTF
TGTGCCAGCAGCTCCTTCGGGACAGTCAACGTCCTGACTTTC
>TRBV12-3/TRBV12-4|many|TRBD2|TRBJ2-1
CASSLVGGNYNEQFF
TGTGCCAGCAGTTTGGTCGGGGGGAACTACAATGAGCAGTTCTTC
>TRBV9|many|TRBD2|TRBJ2-1
CASSVELNGGSYNEQFF
TGTGCCAGCAGCGTAGAGCTTAACGGGGGGAGCTACAATGAGCAGTTCTTC
>TRBV7-9|-|TRBD2|TRBJ2-5
CASSSSGRGAETQYF
TGTGCCAGCAGCTCCAGCGGGAGGGGCGCAGAGACCCAGTACTTC
>TRBV18|many|-|TRBJ1-1
CASSLGTRNTEAFF
TGTGCCAGCTCACTCGGGACAAGAAACACTGAAGCTTTCTTT
>TRBV28|many|-|TRBJ1-1
CASSSQRRGKAFF
TGTGCCAGCAGTTCTCAACGTCGGGGTAAAGCTTTCTTT
>TRBV2|many|TRBD2|TRBJ2-3
CASSGSSGGNTQYF
TGTGCCAGCAGTGGAAGTAGCGGGGGGAATACGCAGTATTTT
>TRBV20-1|few|TRBD1|TRBJ1-5
CSAATGAYSNQPQHF
TGCAGTGCCGCGACAGGGGCGTATAGCAATCAGCCCCAGCATTTT
>TRBV5-1|many|TRBD2|TRBJ2-3
CASSLSISGSGSDTQYF
TGCGCCAGCAGCTTATCCATTAGCGGGAGTGGGTCAGATACGCAGTATTTT
>TRBV3-1|many|TRBD1|TRBJ2-7
CASSQDRDSPYEQYF
TGTGCCAGCAGCCAAGATCGGGACAGCCCCTACGAGCAGTACTTC
>TRBV20-1|many|-|TRBJ1-2
CSAKPRSRSPVNYGYTF
TGCAGTGCTAAACCCCGGTCCCGGTCCCCTGTGAACTATGGCTACACCTTC
>TRBV2|many|-|TRBJ1-1
CASSQGRNTEAFF
TGTGCCAGCAGTCAGGGGAGGAACACTGAAGCTTTCTTT
>TRBV11-1|many|-|TRBJ2-2
CASSRRGATGELFF
TGTGCCAGCAGCCGCCGCGGCGCCACCGGGGAGCTGTTTTTT
>TRBV19|-|-|TRBJ1-2
CASRTGQFNGYTF
TGTGCCAGTAGGACAGGACAATTCAATGGCTACACCTTC
>TRBV5-1|many|-|TRBJ2-4
CASSLNNENIQYF
TGCGCCAGCAGCTTAAACAATGAAAACATTCAGTACTTC
>TRBV30|many|-|TRBJ1-2
CAWSVLLSGHLYGYTF
TGTGCCTGGAGTGTACTACTTTCCGGACACCTCTATGGCTACACCTTC
>TRBV5-1|-|-|TRBJ1-4
CASSSSTGSEKLFF
TGCGCCAGCAGCTCGTCTACGGGGTCTGAAAAACTGTTTTTT
>TRBV28|many|-|TRBJ2-1
CASRDIAEQFF
TGTGCCAGCCGCGACATCGCTGAGCAGTTCTTC
>TRBV14|many|-|TRBJ1-4
CASSQGPRQVNEKLFF
TGTGCCAGCAGCCAAGGTCCCCGACAGGTTAATGAAAAACTGTTTTTT
>TRBV5-1|many|TRBD1|TRBJ1-2
CASSPGQGAYGYTF
TGCGCCAGCAGCCCCGGACAGGGGGCCTATGGCTACACCTTC
>TRBV19|many|TRBD1|TRBJ1-1
CASNRQGITEAFF
TGTGCCAGTAACAGACAGGGGATCACTGAAGCTTTCTTT
>TRBV28|-|TRBD1|TRBJ1-4
CASSGGQGREKLFF
TGTGCCAGCAGTGGGGGACAGGGGAGGGAAAAACTGTTTTTT
>TRBV9|-|TRBD1|TRBJ2-3
CASSRSSQGDTQYF
TGTGCCAGCAGCCGCTCTAGTCAGGGGGACACGCAGTATTTT
>TRBV3-1|many|TRBD2|TRBJ2-4
CASSQGRTSKNIQYF
TGTGCCAGCAGCCAAGGGAGGACTAGTAAAAACATTCAGTACTTC
>TRBV18|many|-|TRBJ1-5
CASSPRGGEPQHF
TGTGCCAGCTCACCCCGGGGGGGGGAGCCCCAGCATTTT
>TRBV12-3/TRBV12-4|-|-|TRBJ1-1
CASSLPPGNTEAFF
TGTGCCAGCAGTCTACCCCCCGGGAACACTGAAGCTTTCTTT
>TRBV7-2|many|TRBD2|TRBJ2-1
CASSPTGGSYNEQFF
TGTGCCAGCAGCCCCACGGGGGGGTCCTACAATGAGCAGTTCTTC
>TRBV30|-|-|TRBJ2-6
CAWSVLGVAGWAGANVLTF
TGTGCCTGGAGTGTTCTTGGCGTGGCGGGGTGGGCTGGGGCCAACGTCCTGACTTTC
>TRBV7-2|-|-|TRBJ2-1
CASSFTGEQFF
TGTGCCAGCAGCTTCACAGGGGAGCAGTTCTTC
>TRBV28|few|-|TRBJ1-1
CASSGGGYAEAFF
TGTGCCAGCAGCGGGGGGGGCTACGCTGAAGCTTTCTTT
>TRBV6-6|-|TRBD2|TRBJ2-5
CASTGGETQYF
TGTGCCAGCACGGGGGGGGAGACCCAGTACTTC
>TRBV4-1|many|-|TRBJ2-1
CASSQKWAAGSPSSYNEQFF
TGCGCCAGCAGCCAAAAGTGGGCAGCTGGTTCTCCGAGCTCCTACAATGAGCAGTTCTTC
>TRBV20-1|many|TRBD2|TRBJ2-5
CSAPESGGYQETQYF
TGCAGTGCTCCAGAGAGCGGGGGTTACCAAGAGACCCAGTACTTC
>TRBV4-1|many|TRBD1|TRBJ2-2
CASSQFGQGAVSGELFF
TGCGCCAGCAGCCAATTCGGACAGGGGGCAGTTTCCGGGGAGCTGTTTTTT
>TRBV2|many|-|TRBJ1-1
CASNGGPSGFRAFF
TGTGCCAGCAACGGGGGACCTTCCGGGTTCAGGGCTTTCTTT
>TRBV2|many|TRBD1|TRBJ1-1
CASSERDRGNTEAFF
TGTGCCAGCAGTGAGCGGGACAGGGGGAACACTGAAGCTTTCTTT
>TRBV2|many|-|TRBJ2-2
CASRAPKSGGELFF
TGTGCCAGCAGGGCCCCGAAGTCCGGCGGGGAGCTGTTTTTT
>TRBV20-1|many|TRBD1|TRBJ2-4
CSAIRQGRGENIQYF
TGCAGTGCGATTCGACAGGGACGGGGCGAAAACATTCAGTACTTC
>TRBV5-1|-|TRBD1|TRBJ1-2
CASSWTGGDGYTF
TGCGCCAGCAGCTGGACAGGGGGCGATGGCTACACCTTC
>TRBV18|many|-|TRBJ2-2
CASSPPGLATANTGELFF
TGTGCCAGCTCACCACCGGGGCTGGCCACCGCGAACACCGGGGAGCTGTTTTTT
>TRBV28|many|-|TRBJ2-1
CASATGVRYNEQFF
TGTGCCAGCGCGACGGGAGTTCGCTACAATGAGCAGTTCTTC
>TRBV6-2/TRBV6-3|many|-|TRBJ1-1
CASMWGATEAFF
TGTGCCAGCATGTGGGGGGCCACTGAAGCTTTCTTT
>TRBV5-6|many|TRBD2|TRBJ2-2
CASSGTTFPGELFF
TGTGCCAGCTCCGGGACTACCTTTCCCGGGGAGCTGTTTTTT
>TRBV7-9|many|TRBD1|TRBJ2-2
CASSPPGQGTGELFF
TGTGCCAGCAGCCCCCCGGGACAGGGAACCGGGGAGCTGTTTTTT
>TRBV28|-|TRBD2|TRBJ2-1
CASSWLAGANNEQFF
TGTGCCAGCAGTTGGCTAGCGGGAGCTAACAATGAGCAGTTCTTC
>TRBV18|many|TRBD1|TRBJ1-5
CASSPQGQGSNQPQHF
TGTGCCAGCTCACCACAGGGACAGGGGTCTAATCAGCCCCAGCATTTT
>TRBV10-3|many|TRBD2|TRBJ2-7
CAISESGTSGEQYF
TGTGCCATCAGTGAGTCCGGGACTAGTGGCGAGCAGTACTTC
>TRBV4-1|many|-|TRBJ1-4
CASSPGRGVTNEKLFF
TGCGCCAGCAGCCCTGGTCGAGGCGTAACTAATGAAAAACTGTTTTTT
>TRBV5-1|many|TRBD2|TRBJ2-3
CASSLALAGGDTQYF
TGCGCCAGCAGCTTGGCACTAGCGGGAGGGGATACGCAGTATTTT
>TRBV2|few|-|TRBJ1-4
CASSEWRRGEKLFF
TGTGCCAGCAGTGAGTGGCGAAGAGGTGAAAAACTGTTTTTT
>TRBV10-3|many|-|TRBJ1-4
CAISDPTGSSSANEKLFF
TGTGCCATCAGTGACCCGACAGGCTCCTCATCGGCTAATGAAAAACTGTTTTTT
>TRBV3-1|many|-|TRBJ1-1
CASSQEVRKGSEAFF
TGTGCCAGCAGCCAAGAGGTACGAAAGGGGTCTGAAGCTTTCTTT
>TRBV27|many|-|TRBJ2-1
CASSLVPSSYNEQFF
TGTGCCAGCAGTTTAGTCCCGAGCTCCTACAATGAGCAGTTCTTC
>TRBV13|many|-|TRBJ1-5
CASSLRADSNQPQHF
TGTGCCAGCAGCTTGAGGGCAGATAGCAATCAGCCCCAGCATTTT
>TRBV6-2/TRBV6-3|medium-sized|-|TRBJ2-1
CASSYSRDIGNEQFF
TGTGCCAGCAGTTACTCACGGGATATTGGCAATGAGCAGTTCTTC
>TRBV2|many|-|TRBJ2-2
CASRMTGPNTGELFF
TGTGCCAGCAGGATGACAGGACCGAACACCGGGGAGCTGTTTTTT
>TRBV7-9|many|TRBD1|TRBJ2-2
CASSLRTGSGELFF
TGTGCCAGCAGCTTAAGGACAGGTTCCGGGGAGCTGTTTTTT